This T cell receptor (beta chain) derives from a study of OX40 agonist ivuxolimab in advanced cancers. Data came from immunoSEQ multiplex PCR; TCRdb stores just in-frame clones and leaves some out. The sample contains some 100,000 clones, approximately 90% of which appear only once. Samples of blood were obtained at baseline, on cycle 4 day 1, and on cycle 7 day 1. This clone was seen only once. Losses at the gene ends were 1 base for V and 4 bases for J; bases not matched to a gene: 0. Germline-derived CDR1 and CDR2 are MGHRA and YSYEKL. CDR3 length equals 15 residues. Sample: CD4+ or CD8+ T cells sorted from blood, taken in a trial of the OX40 agonist ivuxolimab. The chain is built from TRBV4-1 and TRBJ2-2, with 10 bases aligning to TRBD1. This sequence originates from an adult with an advanced solid tumor such as melanoma, head and neck, liver or kidney cancer. CDR3 residues: CASSQGDRGTGELFF. The CDR3 DNA follows: TGCGCCAGCAGCCAAGGGGACAGGGGCACCGGGGAGCTGTTTTTT.